This TCR beta chain was retrieved from a study of shared clonotypes between healthy human individuals. The method was immunoSEQ multiplex PCR; TCRdb's version includes in-frame clones alone and lacks a portion of them. The sample consists of about 1,900,000 clones, over 85% of them appearing once. Only CD45RO-negative cells positively selected for CCR7 counted as naive CD8 cells, so terminally differentiated effector memory CD45RA+ cells were excluded. The V gene lost 4 bases and the J gene lost 2 bases, with 13 bases spanning the gap. Germline CDR1 SGDLS, CDR2 YYNGEE. The CDR3 extends over 14 amino acids.

The clonotype originates from a young man in good health. The material sequenced was naive CD8+ T cells sorted from blood. The chain employs TRBV9 and TRBJ2-7; D not certain. DNA of the CDR3: TGTGCCAGCAGCCCCGGTAGTACTCCCTACGAGCAGTACTTC. Translation: CASSPGSTPYEQYF.